These 4 T cell receptor beta chains were all obtained from the same sample, sequenced in a study of cytomegalovirus exposure and HLA in healthy donors. Use of 60 Vbeta and 13 Jbeta primers characterized the PCR. Repertoires were generated with immunoSEQ multiplex PCR, while TCRdb's copy carries only in-frame clones and drops some. The sample consists of 95,000 to 130,000 clones, around 74% of them appearing once. The sample consisted of PBMCs. The origin of the receptors is a woman aged 18-29 years in good health and CMV-seronegative.

The chain joins TRBV7-9 to TRBJ2-5; 9 nucleotides agree with TRBD1. Germline V gene data show CDR1 as SEHNR and CDR2 as FQNEAQ (reference sequence). CDR3 length equals 14 residues. Losses at the gene ends were 5 bases for V and 6 bases for J; bases not matched to a gene: 7. Written as DNA, the CDR3 is TGTGCCAGCAGCCCCGACAGGGGGAGGAAGACCCAGTACTTC. Translated: CASSPDRGRKTQYF.

This clone is medium-sized within its sample. This sequence joins TRBV6-6 and TRBJ2-3; 7 bases line up with TRBD1. The junction had 9 bases not matched to a gene; V was cut back by 6 bases and J by 3 bases. Germline V gene sequence: CDR1 MNHNY, CDR2 SVGAGI (reference sequence). This CDR3 is 15 amino acids long. CDR3 in amino acids: CASRTPGQITDTQYF. In nucleotides, the CDR3 is TGTGCCAGCAGAACACCGGGACAGATTACAGATACGCAGTATTTT.

This clone was counted only a few times. V usage is TRBV29-1 and J usage is TRBJ2-7, with TRBD1 identical over 7 bases. This CDR3 is 13 amino acids long. Trimming removed 6 bases from V and 5 bases from J; junction bases left unmatched: 10. Germline V CDR1 and CDR2: SQVTM, ANQGSEA. CDR3 in DNA: TGCAGCGTCCGACAGGGACCAGCGGACGAGCAGTACTTC. Translation gives CSVRQGPADEQYF.

This clone was recorded a few times. The junction differs from germline at one of its ends, possibly a read error. V gene TRBV7-9 combines with J gene TRBJ1-1; 9 nucleotides align to TRBD1. This CDR3 contains 14 residues. The V gene's germline CDR1 is SEHNR and CDR2 FQNEAQ (reference sequence). The CDR3: CASSLAGTGPEAFF. CDR3 nucleotides: TGTGCCAGCAGTTTAGCCGGGACAGGGCCTGAAGCTTTCTTT.